What follows are 4 T cell receptor beta chains derived from one specimen sequenced in a study of radiation and T cells in renal cell carcinoma. Documented time point: baseline pretreatment blood. Noted treatment: 15 Gy SBRT to primary tumor, nephrectomy 4 weeks later. Sequenced by immunoSEQ multiplex PCR; TCRdb stores in-frame clones only, minus some. The sample consists of 87,000 or so clones, 65% to 90% of them appearing once. Sample: blood, taken from a patient whose treatment included radiotherapy and nephrectomy. The receptors originated from a middle-aged man with renal cell carcinoma.

V usage is TRBV5-1 and J usage is TRBJ2-3; 8 bases match TRBD1. The CDR3 sequence is 14 residues long. Germline V CDR1 and CDR2: SGHRS, YFSETQ. Unmatched junction bases numbered 3, after V lost 3 bases and J lost 3 bases. The CDR3, as DNA: TGCGCCAGCAGCTCACAGGGGGGAACAGATACGCAGTATTTT. This gives the protein CASSSQGGTDTQYF.

The chain employs TRBV18 and TRBJ2-5; 8 nucleotides agree with TRBD1. Unmatched junction bases numbered 14, after V lost 6 bases and J lost 5 bases. The CDR3 extends over 16 amino acids. From germline, CDR1 is KGHSH and CDR2 LQKENI. CDR3 nucleotides: TGTGCCAGCTCCCTAGGGGCAGGGGGCGCATCCGAGACCCAGTACTTC. Its translation is CASSLGAGGASETQYF.

The chain uses TRBV30 and TRBJ2-5; 10 bases line up with TRBD2. After removal of 0 bases from V and 0 bases from J, the junction contained 1 base not matched to a gene. The CDR3 covers 15 residues. Germline CDR1 GTSNPN, CDR2 SVGIG (reference sequence). The CDR3 loop reads CAWSVAGGDQETQYF. CDR3 DNA sequence: TGTGCCTGGAGTGTAGCGGGGGGGGACCAAGAGACCCAGTACTTC.

With regard to this clone: Without the conserved terminal phenylalanine or tryptophan, this CDR3 likely stems from a read error. The DNA is omitted, as the CDR3 cannot be located on it reliably, and the CDR3 follows TCRdb's listing. This chain joins TRBV7-8 and TRBJ1-2; the table assigns TRBD1, which was not confirmed against the DNA. A total of 13 residues make up the CDR3, ends included. The germline V gene encodes CDR1 SGHVS and CDR2 FQNEAQ. The CDR3: CASSLVSGQDWIC.